This passage covers 5 T cell receptor beta chains from one sample sequenced in a study of beta chain features in type 1 diabetes. The sequenced template was cDNA made from the entire isolated RNA. This table comes from immunoSEQ multiplex PCR, and its TCRdb copy is limited to in-frame clones, with some not included. The data show roughly 380,000 clones, roughly 21% seen once. Sequencing was done on a sample of naive CD4+ T cells from blood. The source is a woman aged 18 to 35 in good health.

The rearrangement uses TRBV19 and TRBJ1-1; TRBD1 agrees at 7 bases. Germline V lookup: CDR1 LNHDA, CDR2 SQIVND (reference sequence). Germline trimming cut 6 bases from V and 4 bases from J; bases unmatched to any gene: 11. The CDR3 has 15 amino acids. CDR3 DNA sequence: TGTGCCAGTAGGAGCCCGACAGGGTGGGGCACTGAAGCTTTCTTT. It specifies CASRSPTGWGTEAFF.

This clone has a handful of counts. CDR3 in DNA: TGTGCCAGCTCACCACCGGAGTGGACTAGCCCTAGAAGTACGTACGAGCAGTACTTC. Its translation is CASSPPEWTSPRSTYEQYF. This chain joins TRBV18 and TRBJ2-7; 8 positions agree with TRBD2. This CDR3 is 19 amino acids long. V shed 0 bases, J shed 4 bases, and the junction held 17 bases outside the gene matches. From germline, CDR1 is KGHSH and CDR2 LQKENI.

This chain connects TRBV5-1 to TRBJ2-1, with D maybe TRBD2 (6 bases). Germline V gene lookup returns CDR1 SGHRS and CDR2 YFSETQ. The V end was cut by 5 bases, the J end by 3 bases, with 15 bases between. The CDR3 has 15 residues. The CDR3 reads CASRGAGSYYNEQFF. The CDR3 DNA sequence: TGCGCCAGCAGAGGGGCGGGATCTTACTACAATGAGCAGTTCTTC.

Remarks on this clone: Distinct nucleotide sequences in the sample also encode this CDR3. The chain has TRBV9 and TRBJ2-1; 7 bases map to TRBD2. The CDR3 loop spans 15 amino acids. Germline V CDR1 and CDR2: SGDLS, YYNGEE. V trimming: 1 base; J trimming: 4 bases; junction bases outside the gene matches: 5. CDR3: CASSVSLAVYNEQFF. As DNA, the CDR3 is TGTGCCAGCAGCGTATCGCTAGCGGTGTACAATGAGCAGTTCTTC.

This clone was recorded only once. This chain connects TRBV5-4 to TRBJ1-5; 9 nucleotides align to TRBD1. CDR3 length: 14 residues. The trim removed 4 bases at V and 4 bases at J, leaving 3 bases unmatched. Germline CDR1 is SGHNT and CDR2 is YYREEE (reference sequence). The CDR3 here is CASSMGQGNQPQHF. Here the CDR3 DNA reads TGTGCCAGCAGCATGGGACAGGGTAATCAGCCCCAGCATTTT. Complete variable domain (other parts from reference TRBV5-4 and TRBJ1-5): ETGVTQSPTHLIKTRGQQVTLRCSSQSGHNTVSWYQQALGQGPQFIFQYYREEENGRGNFPPRFSGLQFPNYSSELNVNALELDDSALYLCASSMGQGNQPQHFGDGTRLSIL.